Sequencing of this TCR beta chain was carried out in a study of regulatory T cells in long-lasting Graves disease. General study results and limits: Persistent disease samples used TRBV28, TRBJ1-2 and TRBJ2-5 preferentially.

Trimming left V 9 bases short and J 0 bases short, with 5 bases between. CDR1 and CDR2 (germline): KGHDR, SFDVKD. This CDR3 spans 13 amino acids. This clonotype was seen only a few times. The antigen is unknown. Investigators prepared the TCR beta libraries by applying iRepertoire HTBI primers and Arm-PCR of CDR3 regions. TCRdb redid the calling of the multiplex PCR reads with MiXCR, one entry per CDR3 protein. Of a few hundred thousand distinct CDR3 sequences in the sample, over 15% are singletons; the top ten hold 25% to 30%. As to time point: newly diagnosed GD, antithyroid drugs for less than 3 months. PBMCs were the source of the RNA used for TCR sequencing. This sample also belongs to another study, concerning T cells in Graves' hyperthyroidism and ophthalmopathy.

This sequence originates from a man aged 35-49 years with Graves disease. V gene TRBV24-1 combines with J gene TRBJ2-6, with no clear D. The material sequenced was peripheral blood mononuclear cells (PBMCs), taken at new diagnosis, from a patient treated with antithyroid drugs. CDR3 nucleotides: TGTGCCACCTGTTCCTCTGGGGCCAACGTCCTGACTTTC. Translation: CATCSSGANVLTF.